One sample yielded the 8 T cell receptor beta chains listed below, sequenced in a study of cytomegalovirus exposure and HLA in healthy donors. Method: immunoSEQ multiplex PCR; TCRdb's copy keeps in-frame clones and lacks some. The repertoire has under 150,000 clones, roughly nine tenths of them found once; the top ten carry about 2.8%. Sequenced: PBMCs. The receptors were gathered from a man aged 18 to 30 in good health and CMV-seronegative.

The chain joins TRBV7-9 to TRBJ1-1; TRBD1 matches 10 bases. Germline loops: CDR1 SEHNR, CDR2 FQNEAQ (reference sequence). V lost 5 bases and J lost 4; bases outside the gene matches: 4. This CDR3 is built from 14 residues. The CDR3 nucleotides read TGTGCCAGCAGCCCACGGGACAGGGGCACTGAAGCTTTCTTT. This encodes CASSPRDRGTEAFF.

The CDR3 spells CASSEGSTGLDGYTF. The DNA of the CDR3 is TGCGCCAGCAGTGAGGGTTCGACAGGGTTGGATGGCTACACCTTC. The rearrangement uses TRBV10-2 and TRBJ1-2, with 7 bases identical to TRBD1. Germline lookup yields CDR1 WSHSY and CDR2 SAAADI. The length of the CDR3 is 15 residues. V was clipped by 2 bases and J by 6 bases; unmatched bases: 9.

The chain carries TRBV27 and TRBJ2-7; D perhaps matches TRBD2 (5 bases). The germline V and J ends were trimmed by 0 bases and 4 bases, with 7 bases remaining between them. This CDR3 is 13 amino acids long. Germline CDR1 MNHEY, CDR2 SMNVEV (reference sequence). CDR3 nucleotide sequence: TGTGCCAGCAGTTTATCGAGAGGGTACGAGCAGTACTTC. This codes for CASSLSRGYEQYF.

The chain couples TRBV27 to TRBJ1-6; no definite D call. CDR3 length: 15 residues. The germline CDR1 and CDR2 sequences are MNHEY and SMNVEV (reference sequence). The V end lost 0 bases, the J end lost 10 bases, and 13 bases lay between the germline ends. CDR3 DNA: TGTGCCAGCAGTTTATCCTCGGGGTTAGGATCACCCCTCCACTTT. Its protein is CASSLSSGLGSPLHF.

The chain is built from TRBV11-2 and TRBJ2-3, with TRBD2 matching over 11 bases. Germline V gene data show CDR1 as SGHAT and CDR2 as FQNNGV. This CDR3 is built from 18 residues. The ends lost 1 base at V and 2 bases at J; junction bases unmatched: 8. The CDR3 protein is CASSLGLAGGPSTDTQYF. CDR3 bases: TGTGCCAGCAGCTTAGGTCTAGCGGGGGGTCCTTCCACAGATACGCAGTATTTT.

CDR3 residues: CASSAGTEKNIQYF. For the CDR3, the DNA is TGTGCCAGCAGCGCGGGGACAGAAAAAAACATTCAGTACTTC. The chain joins TRBV9 to TRBJ2-4; 7 bases are shared with TRBD1. The CDR3 runs 14 residues. The germline gives CDR1 SGDLS, CDR2 YYNGEE. The V and J ends lost 3 bases and 4 bases, in that order; junction bases with no gene match: 4.

The genes are TRBV4-1 and TRBJ1-6; D is perhaps TRBD1 (6 bases). CDR1 is MGHRA, CDR2 YSYEKL, per germline. Trimming stripped 7 bases from V and 6 bases from J, with 19 bases between. The CDR3 is 16 residues long. CDR3 sequence: CASNLQGNSANSPLHF. The CDR3 region has the DNA TGCGCCAGCAACTTACAGGGCAACAGTGCTAATTCACCCCTCCACTTT.

The gene calls are TRBV7-9 and TRBJ2-2; 11 nucleotides line up with TRBD2. The junction had 5 bases not matched to a gene; V was cut back by 5 bases and J by 0 bases. Per germline, CDR1 SEHNR and CDR2 FQNEAQ (reference sequence). The CDR3 is 17 residues long. The CDR3 DNA reads TGTGCCAGCAGCCTCGTAGCGGGGGGGACGAACACCGGGGAGCTGTTTTTT. It encodes CASSLVAGGTNTGELFF.